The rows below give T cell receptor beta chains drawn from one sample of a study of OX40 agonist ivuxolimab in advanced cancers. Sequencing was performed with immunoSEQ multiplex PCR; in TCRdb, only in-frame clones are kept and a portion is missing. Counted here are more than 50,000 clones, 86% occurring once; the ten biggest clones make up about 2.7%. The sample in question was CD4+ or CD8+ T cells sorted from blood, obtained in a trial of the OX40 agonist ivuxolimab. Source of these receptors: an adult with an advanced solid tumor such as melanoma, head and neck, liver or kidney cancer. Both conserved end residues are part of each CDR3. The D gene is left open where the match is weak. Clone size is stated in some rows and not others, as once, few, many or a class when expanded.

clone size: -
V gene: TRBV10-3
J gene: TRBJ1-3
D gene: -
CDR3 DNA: TGTGCCATCAGGAGGGGTAGCTCTGGAAACACCATATATTTT
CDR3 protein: CAIRRGSSGNTIYF

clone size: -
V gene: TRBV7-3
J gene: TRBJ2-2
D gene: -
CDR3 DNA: TGTGCCAGCAGCCCTACAGTGGTCGGGGAGCTGTTTTTT
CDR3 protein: CASSPTVVGELFF

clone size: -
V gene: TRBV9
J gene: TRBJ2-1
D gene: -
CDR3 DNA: TGTGCCAGCAGCCCGTCAGGGGAGCAGTTCTTC
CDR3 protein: CASSPSGEQFF

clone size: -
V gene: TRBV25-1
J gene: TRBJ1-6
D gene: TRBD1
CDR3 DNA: TGTGCCAGCAGTGAATCAGGGGACAGGGATCTCCGGCCCCTCCACTTT
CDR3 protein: CASSESGDRDLRPLHF

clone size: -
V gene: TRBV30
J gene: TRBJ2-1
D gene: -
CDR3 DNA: TGTGCCTGGAGTCTTGGAACGGCAGCTTACAATGAGCAGTTCTTC
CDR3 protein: CAWSLGTAAYNEQFF

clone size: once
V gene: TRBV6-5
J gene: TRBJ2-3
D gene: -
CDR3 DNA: TGTGCCAGCAGGGAAGACGGGGATACGCAGTATTTT
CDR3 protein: CASREDGDTQYF

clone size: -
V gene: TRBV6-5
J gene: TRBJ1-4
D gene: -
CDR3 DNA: TGTGCCAGCAGTGGAGGGACTCCAGGGGATGAAAAACTGTTTTTT
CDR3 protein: CASSGGTPGDEKLFF

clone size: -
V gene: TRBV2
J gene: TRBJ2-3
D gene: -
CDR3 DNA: TGTGCCAGCAGTGGGCCGGGGAATACGCAGTATTTT
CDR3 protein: CASSGPGNTQYF

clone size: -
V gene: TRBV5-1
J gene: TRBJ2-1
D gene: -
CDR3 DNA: TGCGCCAGCAGCTTGGAAGGCGACGATTACAATGAGCAGTTCTTC
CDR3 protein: CASSLEGDDYNEQFF

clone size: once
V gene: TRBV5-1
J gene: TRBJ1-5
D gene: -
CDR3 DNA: TGCGCCAGCAGCTGGGACTCTGGGAGCAATCAGCCCCAGCATTTT
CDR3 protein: CASSWDSGSNQPQHF

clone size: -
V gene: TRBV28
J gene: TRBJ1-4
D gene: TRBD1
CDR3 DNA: TGTGCCAGCAGTTTACCTCAGGGGGCGAATGAAAAACTGTTTTTT
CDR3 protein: CASSLPQGANEKLFF

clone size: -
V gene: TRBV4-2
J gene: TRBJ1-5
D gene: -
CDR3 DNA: TGTGCCAGCAGCCAAGGTCAGGCAGGGACTGGCAATCAGCCCCAGCATTTT
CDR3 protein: CASSQGQAGTGNQPQHF

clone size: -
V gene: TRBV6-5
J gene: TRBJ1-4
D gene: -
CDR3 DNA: TGTGCCAGCAGGGGAACCGGGACGGCGAATGAAAAACTGTTTTTT
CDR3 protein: CASRGTGTANEKLFF

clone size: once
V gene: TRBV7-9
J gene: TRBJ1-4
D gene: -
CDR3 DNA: TGTGCCAGCAGCTGGACACTTAATGAAAAACTGTTTTTT
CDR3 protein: CASSWTLNEKLFF

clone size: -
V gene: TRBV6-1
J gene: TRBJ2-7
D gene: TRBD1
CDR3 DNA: TGTGCCAGCAGTGACAGACAGGGCTCCTACGAGCAGTACTTC
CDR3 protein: CASSDRQGSYEQYF

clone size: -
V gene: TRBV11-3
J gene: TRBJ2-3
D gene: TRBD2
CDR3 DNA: TGTGCCAGCAGCCCTGGACTAGCGGGAGGCGCAGATACGCAGTATTTT
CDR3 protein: CASSPGLAGGADTQYF

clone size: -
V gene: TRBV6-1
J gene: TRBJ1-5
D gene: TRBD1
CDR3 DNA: TGTGCCAGCAGCGTAACAGGGGCCAATCAGCCCCAGCATTTT
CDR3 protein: CASSVTGANQPQHF

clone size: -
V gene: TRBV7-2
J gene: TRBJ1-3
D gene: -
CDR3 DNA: TGTGCCAGCAGCCCTCAGGCGGGGCAAGGAAACACCATATATTTT
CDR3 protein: CASSPQAGQGNTIYF

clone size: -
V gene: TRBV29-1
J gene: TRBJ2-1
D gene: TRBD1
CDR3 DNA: TGCAGCATCCCGGGACAGGGGGATAGGAATGAGCAGTTCTTC
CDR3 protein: CSIPGQGDRNEQFF

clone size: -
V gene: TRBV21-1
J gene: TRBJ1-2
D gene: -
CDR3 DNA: TGTGCCAGCAGCTTTCCCCCTCCCGGCTACACCTTC
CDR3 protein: CASSFPPPGYTF

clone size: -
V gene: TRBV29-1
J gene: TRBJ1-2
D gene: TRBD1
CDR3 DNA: TGCAGCGGGGCCGACAGGGACTATGGCTACACCTTC
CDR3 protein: CSGADRDYGYTF

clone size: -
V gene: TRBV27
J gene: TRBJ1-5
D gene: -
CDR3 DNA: TGTGCCAGCAGCCCTCCCGGGGACGTTCAGCCCCAGCATTTT
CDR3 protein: CASSPPGDVQPQHF

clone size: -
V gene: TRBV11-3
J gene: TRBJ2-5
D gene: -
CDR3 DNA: TGTGCCAGCAGCTTTTCGGGGGTTTTAGTACAAGAGACCCAGTACTTC
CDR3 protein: CASSFSGVLVQETQYF

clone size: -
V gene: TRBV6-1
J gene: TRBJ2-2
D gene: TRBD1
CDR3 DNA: TGTGCCAGCAGAGGGACAGGGCCCACCCGGGAGCTGTTTTTT
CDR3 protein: CASRGTGPTRELFF

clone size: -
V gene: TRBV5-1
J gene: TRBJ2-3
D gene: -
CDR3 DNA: TGCGCCAGCAGCTTGGGACAGGGAGGAGATACGCAGTATTTT
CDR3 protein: CASSLGQGGDTQYF

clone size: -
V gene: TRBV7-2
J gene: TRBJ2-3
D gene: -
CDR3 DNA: TGTGCCAGCAGCTTAAGGGGGGGACGAAGCACAGATACGCAGTATTTT
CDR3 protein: CASSLRGGRSTDTQYF